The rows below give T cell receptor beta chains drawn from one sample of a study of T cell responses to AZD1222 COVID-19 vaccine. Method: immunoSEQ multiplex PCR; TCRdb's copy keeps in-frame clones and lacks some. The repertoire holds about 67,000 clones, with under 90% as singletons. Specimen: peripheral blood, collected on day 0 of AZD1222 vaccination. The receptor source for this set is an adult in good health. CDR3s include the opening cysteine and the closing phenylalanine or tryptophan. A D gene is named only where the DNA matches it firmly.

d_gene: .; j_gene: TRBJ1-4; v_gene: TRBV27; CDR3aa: CASKESLNEKLFF; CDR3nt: TGTGCCAGCAAGGAGTCCCTTAATGAAAAACTGTTTTTT
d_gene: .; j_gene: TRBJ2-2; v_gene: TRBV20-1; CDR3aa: CSASAQNTGELFF; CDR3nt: TGCAGTGCTAGTGCACAGAACACCGGGGAGCTGTTTTTT
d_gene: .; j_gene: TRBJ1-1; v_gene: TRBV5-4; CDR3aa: CASSLSGGATGTEAFF; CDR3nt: TGTGCCAGCAGCTTGAGTGGGGGCGCGACGGGCACTGAAGCTTTCTTT
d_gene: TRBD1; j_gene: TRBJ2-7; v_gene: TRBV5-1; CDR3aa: CASSLEGGTGGEQYF; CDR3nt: TGCGCCAGCAGCTTGGAAGGGGGGACAGGCGGCGAGCAGTACTTC
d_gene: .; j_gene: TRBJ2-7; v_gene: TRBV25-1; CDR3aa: CASSELGGDYEQYF; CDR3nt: TGTGCCAGCAGTGAATTGGGGGGTGACTACGAGCAGTACTTC
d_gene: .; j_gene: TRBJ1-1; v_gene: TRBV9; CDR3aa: CASSVEVNTEAFF; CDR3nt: TGTGCCAGCAGCGTAGAGGTGAACACTGAAGCTTTCTTT
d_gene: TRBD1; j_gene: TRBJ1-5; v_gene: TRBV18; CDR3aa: CASSRQGTGQPQHF; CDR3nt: TGTGCCAGCTCACGACAGGGAACGGGTCAGCCCCAGCATTTT
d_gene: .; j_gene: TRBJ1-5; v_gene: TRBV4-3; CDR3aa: CASSQDESRVQPQHF; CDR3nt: TGCGCCAGCAGCCAAGATGAGTCAAGGGTTCAGCCCCAGCATTTT
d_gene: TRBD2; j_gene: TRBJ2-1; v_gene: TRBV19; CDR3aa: CATAGGLAGGLVQFF; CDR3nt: TGTGCCACCGCGGGGGGACTAGCGGGAGGGTTGGTCCAGTTCTTC
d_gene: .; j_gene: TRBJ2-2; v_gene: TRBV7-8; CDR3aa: CASSPRSTEPGAGELFF; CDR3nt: TGTGCCAGCAGCCCCCGATCCACTGAACCGGGAGCCGGGGAGCTGTTTTTT
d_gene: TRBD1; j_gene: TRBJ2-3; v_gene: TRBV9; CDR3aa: CASSVETGVSTDTQYF; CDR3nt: TGTGCCAGCAGCGTAGAAACAGGGGTTAGCACAGATACGCAGTATTTT
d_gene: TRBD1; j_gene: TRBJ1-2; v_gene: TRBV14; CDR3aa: CASSHSGGAYGYTF; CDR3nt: TGTGCCAGCAGCCATTCAGGGGGTGCCTATGGCTACACCTTC
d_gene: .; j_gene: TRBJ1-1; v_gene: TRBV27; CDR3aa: CASSPGVNVAEAFF; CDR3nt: TGTGCCAGCAGTCCGGGGGTCAATGTGGCTGAAGCTTTCTTT
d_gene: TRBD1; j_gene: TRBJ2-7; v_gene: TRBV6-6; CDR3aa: CASSYDVRGYEQYF; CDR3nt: TGTGCCAGCAGTTATGACGTCAGGGGGTACGAGCAGTACTTC
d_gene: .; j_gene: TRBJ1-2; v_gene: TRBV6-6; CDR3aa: CASSSLGYQGYTF; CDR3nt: TGTGCCAGCAGTTCTTTGGGATATCAGGGCTACACCTTC
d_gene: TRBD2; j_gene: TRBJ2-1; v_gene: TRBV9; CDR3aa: CASSSPAGGPSYNEQFF; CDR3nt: TGTGCCAGCAGCTCCCCAGCGGGAGGGCCATCCTACAATGAGCAGTTCTTC